Described below is a single T cell receptor (beta chain) sequence and its context. The data stem from a study of cytomegalovirus exposure and HLA in healthy donors. The germline V gene encodes CDR1 MDHEN and CDR2 SYDVKM. Trimming at V came to 5 bases and at J to 2 bases, leaving 11 bases not matched to a gene. The CDR3 covers 16 residues. Repertoires were generated with immunoSEQ multiplex PCR, while TCRdb's copy carries only in-frame clones and drops some. The sample records fewer than 200,000 clones, 85% being singletons. The chain couples TRBV28 to TRBJ2-7; 8 bases are a match to TRBD2. The receptor comes from a man aged 18-30 years in good health and CMV-seropositive. The sample was PBMCs. The CDR3, as DNA: TGTGCCAGCAGTCCCCGGGGGGGGACTAGACCCTACGAGCAGTACTTC. This gives the protein CASSPRGGTRPYEQYF.